The 29 T cell receptor beta chains listed next were all sequenced from one sample in a study of regulatory T cells in long-lasting Graves disease. As to time point: newly diagnosed GD, antithyroid drugs for less than 3 months. Making the TCR library involved RNA that had been extracted from PBMCs. Arm-PCR with iRepertoire HTBI primers amplified the CDR3 regions for these TCR beta libraries. TCRdb called the multiplex PCR reads again in MiXCR, with one record for every CDR3 protein. Among around 450,000 distinct CDR3 sequences listed, approximately 16% were seen once. The sample was also linked to a second study, of T cells in Graves' hyperthyroidism and ophthalmopathy.

The sample consisted of peripheral blood mononuclear cells (PBMCs), taken at new diagnosis, from a patient treated with antithyroid drugs. Source of these receptors: a woman in her forties with Graves disease.

As for this clonotype: No conserved phenylalanine or tryptophan ends this CDR3, so it is likely a read error. The chain carries TRBV7-8 and TRBJ1-6; 9 bases map to TRBD1. Germline CDR1 reads SGHVS; CDR2 reads FQNEAQ. This CDR3 has 15 amino acids. With 1 base clipped from V and 10 bases from J, the junction kept 5 bases outside the gene matches. CDR3 DNA: TGTGCCAGCAGCTTAGACGGGACAGGGCAATCACCCCTCCACATT. Its protein product is CASSLDGTGQSPLHI.

At least ten counts were recorded for this clonotype. The chain recombines TRBV7-2 with TRBJ1-2; the D gene is possibly TRBD1 (6 bases). The CDR3 consists of 13 residues. The germline V and J ends were trimmed by 5 bases and 2 bases, with 9 bases remaining between them. From germline, CDR1 is SGHTA and CDR2 FQGNSA. The CDR3 DNA follows: TGTGCCAGCAGCCAGGGACAAAACTATGGCTACACCTTC. It yields the protein CASSQGQNYGYTF.

This clonotype was detected only a few times. A read error may be the cause here, since a much bigger clone is one base away. The chain has TRBV7-9 and TRBJ1-1; no clear D. This CDR3 contains 11 residues. Germline V gene data show CDR1 as SEHNR and CDR2 as FQNEAQ (reference sequence). Trimming pared 6 bases from V and 3 bases from J, leaving 5 bases between. The CDR3 loop reads CASRVDTEAFF. CDR3 DNA: TGTGCCAGCAGGGTGGACACTGAAGCTTTCTTT.

This clonotype was detected only a few times. The chain couples TRBV19 to TRBJ2-7, with 9 bases identical to TRBD1. The CDR3 totals 12 residues. Trimming took 7 bases from V and 5 from J; bases not matched to a gene: 3. CDR1 and CDR2 (germline): LNHDA, SQIVND (reference sequence). CDR3 sequence: CASNTGGDEQYF. CDR3 coding DNA: TGTGCCAGTAATACAGGGGGCGACGAGCAGTACTTC.

This clonotype was detected many times. The J gene is TRBJ2-1, the V gene TRBV5-1, with D maybe TRBD2 (6 bases). The CDR3 sequence is 14 residues long. The ends were cut back, 0 bases at V and 5 bases at J, with 9 bases in the middle. Germline V gives CDR1 SGHRS, CDR2 YFSETQ. The CDR3 bases are TGCGCCAGCAGCTTGGCCTCGGGAGACAATGAGCAGTTCTTC. As protein: CASSLASGDNEQFF.

This clonotype was recorded at least ten times. As DNA, the CDR3 is TGTGCCAGCAGTCCCGAGACAGGGGGAAGGAATGAGCAGTTCTTC. It yields the protein CASSPETGGRNEQFF. The genes are TRBV27 and TRBJ2-1, with 9 bases fitting TRBD1. CDR1 and CDR2 from the germline V gene are MNHEY and SMNVEV (reference sequence). Unmatched junction bases numbered 9, after V lost 5 bases and J lost 7 bases. This CDR3 contains 15 residues.

The rearrangement links TRBV5-7 to TRBJ2-1; TRBD2 matches at 12 bases. TRBV5-7 is labeled an ORF, and its function is uncertain. The junction had 15 bases not matched to a gene; V was cut back by 2 bases and J by 0 bases. The CDR3 runs to 21 residues. For the CDR3, the DNA is TGTGCCAGCAGCTTCTTCCGGCTAGCGGGAGGGCCCCCCAGCTCCTACAATGAGCAGTTCTTC. It yields the protein CASSFFRLAGGPPSSYNEQFF.

This rearrangement joins TRBV28 to TRBJ2-1; D unclear. Germline loops: CDR1 MDHEN, CDR2 SYDVKM. V was trimmed by 5 bases and J by 5 bases, leaving 13 bases between them. This CDR3 has 14 amino acids. CDR3 region: CASSPHSEDNEQFF. The DNA for the CDR3 is TGTGCCAGCAGTCCCCATTCTGAGGACAATGAGCAGTTCTTC.

This clonotype was observed a few times. V usage is TRBV24-1 and J usage is TRBJ2-7; the D is unclear. V lost 5 bases, J lost 7 bases, and 8 bases lay in between. The CDR3 runs 11 residues. Germline values: CDR1 KGHDR, CDR2 SFDVKD. The CDR3 region is CATSAMGEQYF. As DNA, the CDR3 is TGTGCCACCAGTGCCATGGGAGAGCAGTACTTC.

This clonotype was counted many times. The chain recombines TRBV12-3 or TRBV12-4 with TRBJ1-4; D might be TRBD1 (5 bases). CDR3 length: 15 residues. Trimming took off 6 bases at V and 4 bases at J, with 15 bases between the two ends. Written as DNA, the CDR3 is TGTGCCAGCAGCCCGACAGAACTCAATAATGAAAAACTGTTTTTT. Translated: CASSPTELNNEKLFF.

This clonotype was found many times. This chain uses TRBV10-3 with TRBJ2-3, with D unclear. Germline-derived CDR1 and CDR2 are ENHRY and SYGVKD. The CDR3 extends over 17 amino acids. Trimming removed 0 bases from V and 0 bases from J, with 13 bases in between. The CDR3 nucleotides read TGTGCCATCAGTGAGTCGACGCCGGACCAGAGCACAGATACGCAGTATTTT. Protein product: CAISESTPDQSTDTQYF.

Only a few counts were recorded for this clonotype. This may arise from a read error, as a much more abundant clone is one base away. This chain joins TRBV6-2 or TRBV6-3 and TRBJ1-1; D uncertain. Trimming cost V 7 bases and J 2 bases, with 11 bases left between them. The germline V gene has CDR1 MNHEY and CDR2 SVGEGT. The CDR3 spans 13 residues. CDR3 amino acids: CASIRRRNTEAFF. As DNA, the CDR3 is TGTGCCAGCATCAGACGGAGAAACACTGAAGCTTTCTTT.

This clonotype was recorded at least ten times. The chain employs TRBV7-8 and TRBJ1-1; 7 bases match TRBD1. This CDR3 spans 14 amino acids. Germline V gene sequence: CDR1 SGHVS, CDR2 FQNEAQ. Trimming cost V 5 bases and J 3 bases; bases outside gene matches: 6. This chain's CDR3 is CASSTQGPYTEAFF. The CDR3 nucleotides are TGTGCCAGCAGCACACAGGGGCCCTACACTGAAGCTTTCTTT.

The CDR3 protein is CASGLAGGQETQYF. CDR3 bases: TGTGCCAGCGGATTAGCGGGAGGGCAAGAGACCCAGTACTTC. The genes are TRBV7-8 and TRBJ2-5; 11 bases align to TRBD2. The CDR3 sequence is 14 residues long. V lost 8 bases to trimming and J lost 2 bases; unmatched junction nucleotides: 4. Germline V gives CDR1 SGHVS, CDR2 FQNEAQ.

This clonotype was seen many times. The junction departs from germline at one end; a sequencing error may be responsible. V usage is TRBV11-3 and J usage is TRBJ2-2, with a possible D match to TRBD2 (6 bases). The CDR3 totals 17 residues. Germline V gene sequence: CDR1 SGHNT, CDR2 YENEEA. CDR3 residues: CAGSDTGGRGNTGELFF. The CDR3 DNA sequence: TGTGCCGGCAGCGATACAGGCGGGCGGGGGAACACCGGGGAGCTGTTTTTT.

This clonotype was counted only a few times. The chain carries TRBV6-2 or TRBV6-3 and TRBJ2-4; D is possibly TRBD2 (7 bases). V was pared by 6 bases and J by 8 bases, with 23 bases between. CDR3 length: 16 residues. Germline V gene data show CDR1 as MNHEY and CDR2 as SVGEGT. CDR3 residues: CASRGHREGHFDIQYF. The DNA of the CDR3 is TGTGCCAGCAGGGGACACAGGGAGGGCCACTTCGACATTCAGTACTTC.

This clonotype was seen a handful of times. The gene calls are TRBV6-9 and TRBJ2-2; 11 bases are shared with TRBD2. Looked up from germline, CDR1 is MNHGY and CDR2 is SVAAGI. The CDR3 loop spans 16 amino acids. Trimming cost V 3 bases and J 4 bases; bases outside gene matches: 4. The DNA for the CDR3 is TGTGCCAGCAGTTACGGGACTAGCGGAATCACCGGGGAGCTGTTTTTT. It specifies CASSYGTSGITGELFF.

This clonotype has at least ten counts. CDR3 nucleotide sequence: TGTGCCAGCAGTTTGGGACACACCGAGCAGTACTTC. It specifies CASSLGHTEQYF. V is TRBV12-3 or TRBV12-4 and J is TRBJ2-7, with D perhaps matching TRBD1 (6 bases). CDR3 size: 12 residues. V lost 3 bases to trimming and J lost 6 bases, with 9 bases between them.

At least ten counts were recorded for this clonotype. This chain links TRBV11-3 with TRBJ2-7; D is perhaps TRBD2 (5 bases). Germline lookup yields CDR1 SGHNT and CDR2 YENEEA. The length of the CDR3 is 14 residues. V was clipped by 5 bases and J by 3 bases, with 14 bases between them. The CDR3 DNA sequence: TGTGCCAGCAGCGCTGACCTAGCCCACTACGAGCAGTACTTC. Translation: CASSADLAHYEQYF.

At least ten counts were recorded for this clonotype. The chain links TRBV27 to TRBJ1-6; D gene unclear. The germline CDR1 and CDR2 sequences are MNHEY and SMNVEV (reference sequence). There are 12 residues in the CDR3. The V and J ends lost 6 bases and 13 bases respectively, with 13 bases between them. The DNA of the CDR3 is TGTGCCAGCAGCCCACCCGGCCATCCCCTCCACTTT. It codes for CASSPPGHPLHF.

This clonotype was detected only a few times. It may be a read error: a sequence one base away is much more abundant. The V call is TRBV2, the J call TRBJ2-7, with D possibly TRBD2 on 6 matching bases. The CDR3 loop spans 15 amino acids. V lost 5 bases and J 4 bases, leaving 18 bases between the germline ends. Germline CDR1 SNHLY, CDR2 FYNNEI. CDR3: CASSPAEQEGYEQYF. CDR3 sequence (DNA): TGTGCCAGCAGTCCGGCCGAGCAGGAGGGATACGAGCAGTACTTC.

The V and J genes are TRBV5-6 and TRBJ1-5; D unresolved. Trimming cost V 0 bases and J 3 bases, with 7 bases left between them. Germline assignment: CDR1 SGHDT and CDR2 YYEEEE. This CDR3 is built from 14 residues. The CDR3: CASSLASHNQPQHF. In DNA, the CDR3 is TGTGCCAGCAGCTTGGCGTCGCACAATCAGCCCCAGCATTTT.

This clonotype was recorded many times. The chain has TRBV2 and TRBJ2-1; TRBD1 matches 7 bases. This CDR3 is built from 16 residues. Germline V gene lookup returns CDR1 SNHLY and CDR2 FYNNEI. The ends lost 4 bases at V and 5 bases at J; junction bases unmatched: 11. CDR3 sequence reads: CASSGSDRDPHNEQFF. The DNA for the CDR3 is TGTGCCAGCAGTGGGTCAGACAGGGATCCCCACAATGAGCAGTTCTTC.

This clonotype was seen ten or more times. The chain carries TRBV20-1 and TRBJ2-7; 7 bases line up with TRBD2. After removal of 5 bases from V and 3 bases from J, the junction contained 10 bases not matched to a gene. This CDR3 has 14 residues. Germline CDR1 DFQATT, CDR2 SNEGSKA (reference sequence). DNA of the CDR3: TGCAGTGCTCGGGCTGGCGGGAGAATCTACGAGCAGTACTTC. Encoded protein: CSARAGGRIYEQYF.

V is TRBV28 and J is TRBJ1-2; TRBD1 matches 7 bases. The CDR3 has 12 residues. Germline trimming cut 11 bases from V and 13 bases from J; bases unmatched to any gene: 16. Germline assignment: CDR1 MDHEN and CDR2 SYDVKM. This CDR3 is CAAATSTGVVTF. The DNA of the CDR3 is TGTGCCGCGGCGACCTCAACAGGGGTAGTCACCTTC.

This clonotype was counted ten times or more. The chain combines TRBV28 with TRBJ1-5; no reliable D call. The CDR3 runs to 14 residues. Trimming left V 1 base short and J 6 bases short, with 10 bases between. CDR1 MDHEN and CDR2 SYDVKM come from the germline V gene. CDR3 nucleotide sequence: TGTGCCAGCAGTTTATTGGGTACCGGTCAGCCCCAGCATTTT. Its translation is CASSLLGTGQPQHF.

This clonotype occurred many times. The chain links TRBV20-1 to TRBJ2-3, with D perhaps TRBD1 (6 bases). V shed 3 bases and J shed 2 bases, with 12 bases lying between them. From germline, CDR1 is DFQATT and CDR2 SNEGSKA (reference sequence). This CDR3 has 14 residues. This CDR3 is CSARVQGYTDTQYF. The CDR3 coding sequence is TGCAGTGCTAGGGTACAGGGATACACAGATACGCAGTATTTT.

This chain links TRBV7-2 with TRBJ2-1; D is unclear. The V end lost 3 bases, the J end lost 10 bases, and 10 bases lay between the germline ends. Germline values: CDR1 SGHTA, CDR2 FQGNSA. The CDR3 length is 12 residues. Written as DNA, the CDR3 is TGTGCCAGCAGCTTTCAGGTACGGGAGCAGTTCTTC. Its protein is CASSFQVREQFF.

This clonotype was found many times. The J gene is TRBJ2-3, the V gene TRBV6-2 or TRBV6-3; 10 bases are shared with TRBD2. The V and J ends lost 4 bases and 2 bases, in that order; junction bases with no gene match: 21. CDR1 is MNHEY and CDR2 is SVGEGT in the germline V gene. The CDR3 is 21 amino acids. The CDR3 bases are TGTGCCAGCAGTTTCACAGGGTCTCTAGCGGGAGAGGCGTGGGACACAGATACGCAGTATTTT. Translating it yields CASSFTGSLAGEAWDTDTQYF.